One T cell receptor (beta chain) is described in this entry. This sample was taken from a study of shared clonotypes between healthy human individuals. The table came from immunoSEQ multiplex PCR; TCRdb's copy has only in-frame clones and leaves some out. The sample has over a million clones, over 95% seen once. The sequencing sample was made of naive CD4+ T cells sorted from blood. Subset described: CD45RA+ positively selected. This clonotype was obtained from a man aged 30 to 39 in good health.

CDR3 in amino acids: CASSQVEWGMNEQFF. DNA for the CDR3: TGCGCCAGCAGCCAAGTTGAATGGGGGATGAATGAGCAGTTCTTC. The chain uses TRBV4-3 and TRBJ2-1; either TRBD1 or TRBD2 may fit D (5 bases each). Germline V gene sequence: CDR1 LGHNA, CDR2 YSLEER. The V end was cut by 1 base, the J end by 7 bases, with 14 bases between. This CDR3 contains 15 residues.